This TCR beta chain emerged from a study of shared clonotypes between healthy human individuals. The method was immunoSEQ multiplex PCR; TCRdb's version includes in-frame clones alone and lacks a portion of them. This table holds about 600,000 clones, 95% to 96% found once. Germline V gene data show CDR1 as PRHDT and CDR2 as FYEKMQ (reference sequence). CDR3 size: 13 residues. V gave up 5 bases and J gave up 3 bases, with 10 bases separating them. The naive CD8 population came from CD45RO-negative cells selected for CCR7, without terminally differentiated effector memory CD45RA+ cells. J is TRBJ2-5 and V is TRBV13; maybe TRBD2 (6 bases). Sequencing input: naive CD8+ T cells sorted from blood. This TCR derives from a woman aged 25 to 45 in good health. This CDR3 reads CASSMTSEETQYF. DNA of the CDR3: TGTGCCAGCAGCATGACTAGTGAAGAGACCCAGTACTTC.